This T cell receptor beta chain was retrieved from a study of OX40 agonist ivuxolimab in advanced cancers. TCRdb's copy holds only in-frame clones and misses some; the assay was immunoSEQ multiplex PCR. Altogether roughly 61,000 clones are present, around nine tenths being singletons, with the ten largest covering roughly 0.79%. Study outcomes and limitations: Nonresponders, in some cases, also had low normalized T-cell clonal expansion. At 0.1 to 3.0 mg/kg, clonal expansion of CD4+ and CD8+ blood T cells had occurred by week 6.

This clone was observed once. What it binds is unknown. The CDR3 length is 14 residues. CDR1 and CDR2 (germline): LNHNV, YYDKDF (reference sequence). V was pared by 5 bases and J by 3 bases, with 5 bases of the junction left unmatched. The receptor's source is an adult with an advanced solid tumor such as melanoma, head and neck, liver or kidney cancer. Sequences were derived from CD4+ or CD8+ T cells sorted from blood, sampled in a trial of the OX40 agonist ivuxolimab. This rearrangement joins TRBV15 to TRBJ2-3; TRBD2 agrees at 7 bases. The CDR3, as DNA: TGTGCCACCAGCCAAAGCGGGGTAACAGATACGCAGTATTTT. Its protein is CATSQSGVTDTQYF.